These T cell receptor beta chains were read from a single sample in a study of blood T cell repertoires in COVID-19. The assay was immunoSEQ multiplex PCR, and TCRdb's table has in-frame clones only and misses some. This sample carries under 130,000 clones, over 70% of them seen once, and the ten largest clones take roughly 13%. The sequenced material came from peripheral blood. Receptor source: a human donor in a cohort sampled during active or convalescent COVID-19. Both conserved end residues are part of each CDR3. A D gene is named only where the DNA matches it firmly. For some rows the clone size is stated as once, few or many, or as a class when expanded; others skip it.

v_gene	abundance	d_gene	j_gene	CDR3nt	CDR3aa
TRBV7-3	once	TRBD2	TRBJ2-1	TGTGCCAGCAGCTTAGGACTAGCGGACTACAATGAGCAGTTCTTC	CASSLGLADYNEQFF
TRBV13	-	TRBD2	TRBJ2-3	TGTGCCAGCATCCTTCGAGCGGGGGGACACACAGATACGCAGTATTTT	CASILRAGGHTDTQYF
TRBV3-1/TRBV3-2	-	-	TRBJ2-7	TGTGCCAGCAGCTTGGAGGCCTACGAGCAGTACTTC	CASSLEAYEQYF
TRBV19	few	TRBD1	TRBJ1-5	TGTGCCAGTAGTATTAAGGGGGCCTTTAATCAGCCCCAGCATTTT	CASSIKGAFNQPQHF
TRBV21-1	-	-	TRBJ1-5	TGTGCCAGCAGCAAAGAGGACAGGGGGCACGATCAGCCCCAGCATTTT	CASSKEDRGHDQPQHF
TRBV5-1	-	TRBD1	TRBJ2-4	TGCGCCAGCAGCCCCAACCGGGACAGGGGGATTCAGTACTTC	CASSPNRDRGIQYF
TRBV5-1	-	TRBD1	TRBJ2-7	TGCGCCAGCAGCTTGGCCAGGTTTGGACAGGGGGCGCTTGAGCAGTACTTC	CASSLARFGQGALEQYF
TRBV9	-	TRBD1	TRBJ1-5	TGTGCCAGCAGTCGGACAGGGGTATTGAATCAGCCCCAGCATTTT	CASSRTGVLNQPQHF
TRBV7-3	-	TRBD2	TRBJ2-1	TGTGCCAGCCAACTAGCGGGGGGCCTTAATGAGCAGTTCTTC	CASQLAGGLNEQFF
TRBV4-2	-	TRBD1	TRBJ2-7	TGTGCCAGCAGCCCCACCGACAGGGAGAATTACGAGCAGTACTTC	CASSPTDRENYEQYF
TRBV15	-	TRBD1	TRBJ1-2	TGTGCCCCATCCATGTCCCGGACAGGGTCTGGCTACACCTTC	CAPSMSRTGSGYTF
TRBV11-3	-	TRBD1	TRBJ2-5	TGTGCCAGCAGCTTCGACAGGGTCGGCGAGACCCAGTACTTC	CASSFDRVGETQYF
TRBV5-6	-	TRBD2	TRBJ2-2	TGTGCCAGCAGCCCGCCCCTGCGGGGGGGCCCCGGGGAGCTGTTTTTT	CASSPPLRGGPGELFF
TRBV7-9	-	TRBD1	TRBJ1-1	TGTGCCAGCAGCACGTACAGGGGGCGGAACACTGAAGCTTTCTTT	CASSTYRGRNTEAFF
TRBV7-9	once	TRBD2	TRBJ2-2	TGTGCCACTAGGACTAGCGGGGCAACCGGGGAGCTGTTTTTT	CATRTSGATGELFF
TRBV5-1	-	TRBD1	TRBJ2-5	TGCGCCAGCAGCCTAGGACAGGGTCGTAACCAAGAGACCCAGTACTTC	CASSLGQGRNQETQYF